This T cell receptor beta chain was obtained from a study of cytomegalovirus exposure and HLA in healthy donors. As for the donors, each was a healthy bone marrow donor. The PCR contained 60 Vbeta and 13 Jbeta primers. The data were produced by immunoSEQ multiplex PCR, yet TCRdb's version contains in-frame clones alone and is incomplete. The sample includes tens of thousands of clones, approximately 84% of them seen just once. CDR1 and CDR2 (germline): SGHRS, YFSETQ. The CDR3 covers 15 residues. Trimming removed 1 base from V and 4 bases from J; junction bases left unmatched: 3. This sequence originates from a man between 18 and 29 years old in good health and CMV-seronegative. The sample comprised PBMCs. V gene TRBV5-1 combines with J gene TRBJ2-1, with 9 bases matching TRBD2. The chain's CDR3 is CASSLRLADYNEQFF. CDR3 nucleotide sequence: TGCGCCAGCAGCTTGCGACTAGCGGATTACAATGAGCAGTTCTTC.